A single sample is the source of the 27 T cell receptor beta chains below, sequenced in a study of blood T cell repertoires in COVID-19. Using immunoSEQ multiplex PCR, the repertoire was profiled, and TCRdb retains in-frame clones only, with some absent. The sample contains some 70,000 clones, approximately 85% of which appear only once. Material for sequencing was peripheral blood. Receptors were obtained from a man older than 75 with acute or convalescent COVID-19.

The chain employs TRBV7-2 and TRBJ1-5; tentative D call: TRBD1 (6 bases). Trimming removed 2 bases from V and 7 bases from J, with 12 bases in between. The CDR3 runs to 14 residues. From germline, CDR1 is SGHTA and CDR2 FQGNSA. CDR3 in amino acids: CASSLRGGRQPQHF. The CDR3 coding sequence is TGTGCCAGCAGCTTAAGGGGGGGACGCCAGCCCCAGCATTTT.

The chain has TRBV29-1 and TRBJ1-2; 9 bases match TRBD1. Germline assignment: CDR1 SQVTM and CDR2 ANQGSEA. The CDR3 contains 12 residues. Trimming at V came to 5 bases and at J to 6 bases, leaving 4 bases not matched to a gene. The CDR3 DNA sequence: TGCAGCGTTCATGGACAGGGGAATGGCTACACCTTC. Its protein is CSVHGQGNGYTF.

In its sample, this clone was seen once. V gene TRBV5-1 combines with J gene TRBJ2-7; the D gene is possibly TRBD2 (5 bases). Germline CDR1 SGHRS, CDR2 YFSETQ. Trimming pared 0 bases from V and 0 bases from J, leaving 13 bases between. The CDR3 length is 16 residues. CDR3 coding DNA: TGCGCCAGCAGCTTGGGGCGGGTACCTATCTCCTACGAGCAGTACTTC. This codes for CASSLGRVPISYEQYF.

Only one count was recorded for this clone. V and J are TRBV11-2 and TRBJ2-1; possible D gene TRBD1, 5 bases. Germline V gives CDR1 SGHAT, CDR2 FQNNGV. Trimming took 5 bases from V and 4 from J, leaving 15 bases between them. The CDR3 totals 15 residues. CDR3 in DNA: TGTGCCAGCAGCCCAGACAGAATCCGTTACAATGAGCAGTTCTTC. Its translation is CASSPDRIRYNEQFF.

The V gene is TRBV9, the J gene TRBJ2-5; 15 bases line up with TRBD2. Germline-derived CDR1 and CDR2 are SGDLS and YYNGEE. Trimming cost V 2 bases and J 2 bases; bases outside gene matches: 1. This CDR3 region has 16 residues. The CDR3 DNA sequence: TGTGCCAGCAGCGTCGGGACTAGCGGGGGGCAAGAGACCCAGTACTTC. Translated, it gives CASSVGTSGGQETQYF.

The chain has TRBV27 and TRBJ2-7; 8 bases are shared with TRBD1. Germline V gene sequence: CDR1 MNHEY, CDR2 SMNVEV (reference sequence). This CDR3 region has 14 residues. The V segment lost 6 bases and the J segment 4 bases; nucleotides outside the gene matches: 8. The CDR3 spells CASRNQGAIYEQYF. The DNA of the CDR3 is TGTGCCAGCAGAAATCAGGGGGCAATTTACGAGCAGTACTTC.

This clone was recorded only once. J is TRBJ2-5 and V is TRBV5-1, with TRBD1 matching over 10 bases. Germline loops: CDR1 SGHRS, CDR2 YFSETQ. The trim removed 4 bases at V and 4 bases at J, leaving 7 bases unmatched. This CDR3 contains 15 residues. The CDR3 loop is CASSPGQGVAETQYF. CDR3 DNA sequence: TGCGCCAGCAGCCCCGGACAGGGGGTAGCAGAGACCCAGTACTTC. Combining the CDR3 with reference TRBV5-1 and TRBJ2-5 gives the whole variable domain KAGVTQTPRYLIKTRGQQVTLSCSPISGHRSVSWYQQTPGQGLQFLFEYFSETQRNKGNFPGRFSGRQFSNSRSEMNVSTLELGDSALYLCASSPGQGVAETQYFGPGTRLLVL.

This chain joins TRBV20-1 and TRBJ2-3; D perhaps matches TRBD1 (6 bases). Per the germline V gene, CDR1 is DFQATT and CDR2 is SNEGSKA (reference sequence). Trimming left V 6 bases short and J 9 bases short, with 13 bases between. The CDR3 has 11 amino acids. The CDR3 nucleotides read TGCAGTGCCCCGGACAGCGCCACGCAGTATTTT. This sequence encodes CSAPDSATQYF.

J is TRBJ2-5 and V is TRBV7-2, with TRBD2 matching over 7 bases. Looked up from germline, CDR1 is SGHTA and CDR2 is FQGNSA. The V gene end was trimmed by 5 bases and the J gene end by 4 bases; junction bases not matched to a gene: 16. The CDR3 extends over 17 amino acids. The CDR3 bases are TGTGCCAGCAGCCCCGACCGGGGAGGCGGGAGAGGAGAGACCCAGTACTTC. It is translated as CASSPDRGGGRGETQYF.

The rearrangement links TRBV6-5 to TRBJ1-3; D is unresolved. Trimming shortened V by 6 bases and J by 4 bases, and 13 bases separated the two germline ends. Germline assignment: CDR1 MNHEY and CDR2 SVGAGI. This CDR3 is built from 14 residues. The CDR3, as DNA: TGTGCCAGCAGCCCGGGAGCATCAGGAAACACCATATATTTT. Its translation: CASSPGASGNTIYF.

This clone showed up just a few times. The chain is built from TRBV6-2 or TRBV6-3 and TRBJ2-7, with D maybe TRBD1 (5 bases). Germline assignment: CDR1 MNHEY and CDR2 SVGEGT. V was shortened by 1 base and J by 6 bases, with 19 bases between the two germline ends. The CDR3 is 16 residues long. This chain's CDR3 is CASSYYRNYGPGEQYF. The CDR3 DNA follows: TGTGCCAGCAGTTACTACAGGAACTATGGGCCTGGCGAGCAGTACTTC.

This clone was seen only a few times. The CDR3 sequence is CAWSYSNQPQHF. The DNA for the CDR3 is TGTGCCTGGAGCTATAGCAATCAGCCCCAGCATTTT. The chain joins TRBV30 to TRBJ1-5, with D uncertain. The length of the CDR3 is 12 residues. Germline V CDR1 and CDR2: GTSNPN, SVGIG (reference sequence). The V end was cut by 3 bases, the J end by 0 bases, with 3 bases between.

The chain joins TRBV30 to TRBJ2-3; TRBD2 aligns across 10 bases. Germline V lookup: CDR1 GTSNPN, CDR2 SVGIG (reference sequence). CDR3 size: 15 residues. V shed 4 bases and J 4 bases; nucleotides not matched to a gene: 8. The CDR3 DNA is TGTGCCTGGACTCCAGCGGGAGGGCCCCCAGATACGCAGTATTTT. Protein: CAWTPAGGPPDTQYF.

In the case of this clone: At one of its ends the junction is not consistent with the germline gene, which may arise from a read error. The gene calls are TRBV6-5 and TRBJ2-3; D unclear. The CDR3 consists of 12 residues. The germline gives CDR1 MNHEY, CDR2 SVGAGI. CDR3 in amino acids: CASRTSADTQYF. The CDR3 nucleotides read TGTGCCAGCCGAACAAGTGCGGATACGCAATATTTT.

The rearrangement uses TRBV5-6 and TRBJ2-3; tentative D call: TRBD2 (7 bases). Trimming removed 2 bases from V and 4 bases from J, with 11 bases in between. The CDR3 is 14 residues long. In germline, CDR1 is SGHDT, CDR2 YYEEEE. This chain's CDR3 is CASSFGGRADTQYF. Here the CDR3 DNA reads TGTGCCAGCAGCTTCGGGGGGCGGGCAGATACGCAGTATTTT.

The chain carries TRBV24-1 and TRBJ2-7; D ambiguous. CDR1 is KGHDR and CDR2 is SFDVKD in the germline V gene. Trimming shortened V by 6 bases and J by 3 bases, and 8 bases separated the two germline ends. The CDR3 loop spans 12 amino acids. CDR3 coding DNA: TGTGCCACCAGTCGGAACAGCTACGAGCAGTACTTC. It translates to CATSRNSYEQYF.

This rearrangement joins TRBV9 to TRBJ1-1; 11 bases match TRBD1. From germline, CDR1 is SGDLS and CDR2 YYNGEE. The CDR3 sequence is 15 residues long. Losses at the gene ends were 4 bases for V and 5 bases for J; bases not matched to a gene: 7. Here the CDR3 reads CASSFGTGGGTEAFF. The CDR3 nucleotides read TGTGCCAGCAGCTTTGGGACAGGGGGTGGTACTGAAGCTTTCTTT.

This chain connects TRBV7-2 to TRBJ1-4; no clear D gene. Per the germline V gene, CDR1 is SGHTA and CDR2 is FQGNSA. The ends were cut back, 5 bases at V and 5 bases at J, with 9 bases in the middle. The CDR3 contains 13 residues. CDR3 sequence reads: CASSPGVNEKLFF. The CDR3 DNA sequence: TGTGCCAGCAGCCCCGGAGTAAATGAAAAACTGTTTTTT.

V gene TRBV19 combines with J gene TRBJ1-4, with a possible D match to TRBD1 (6 bases). There are 14 residues in the CDR3. Germline lookup yields CDR1 LNHDA and CDR2 SQIVND (reference sequence). Trimming cost V 5 bases and J 6 bases, with 13 bases left between them. The CDR3 DNA reads TGTGCCAGTAGTCCACAGGGTTGGGATGAAAAACTGTTTTTT. Encoded protein: CASSPQGWDEKLFF.

The chain employs TRBV6-5 and TRBJ2-7; TRBD1 matches at 7 bases. Germline assignment: CDR1 MNHEY and CDR2 SVGAGI. Germline trimming cut 2 bases from V and 1 base from J; bases unmatched to any gene: 5. This CDR3 spans 15 amino acids. The CDR3 region has the DNA TGTGCCAGCAGTTACGGTAGGGGGCGGTCCTACGAGCAGTACTTC. It codes for CASSYGRGRSYEQYF.

The J gene is TRBJ1-5, the V gene TRBV18, with D possibly being TRBD1 (5 bases). CDR3 size: 14 residues. V dropped 3 bases and J dropped 0 bases, with 6 bases sitting between them. Per germline, CDR1 KGHSH and CDR2 LQKENI. The CDR3 loop reads CASSPTDSNQPQHF. In DNA form, the CDR3 reads TGTGCCAGCTCACCGACAGATAGCAATCAGCCCCAGCATTTT.

The rearrangement links TRBV12-2 to TRBJ2-1; the table's TRBD2 call for D was not verified on the DNA. TRBV12-2 is shown as a pseudogene. The CDR3 has 16 amino acids. In DNA form, the CDR3 reads TGTGCAAGTCGAGACGGACTAGCGGGAGATAGCAATGAGCAGTTCTTC. Translating gives CASRDGLAGDSNEQFF.

The CDR3 DNA sequence: TGTGCCAGCAGTTCCGTAGTTCGCTACGAGCAGTACTTC. Amino acid sequence: CASSSVVRYEQYF. V usage is TRBV6-5 and J usage is TRBJ2-7; unclear D gene. The CDR3 is made up of 13 amino acids. V gave up 4 bases and J gave up 3 bases, with 10 bases separating them. Per the germline V gene, CDR1 is MNHEY and CDR2 is SVGAGI.

In its sample, this clone was seen a few times. J is TRBJ2-7 and V is TRBV7-8, with D maybe TRBD2 (7 bases). CDR1 and CDR2 from the germline V gene are SGHVS and FQNEAQ. Trimming cost V 0 bases and J 5 bases, with 17 bases left between them. This CDR3 comprises 16 residues. CDR3: CASSLALGGRIDEQYF. CDR3 DNA sequence: TGTGCCAGCAGCTTAGCGCTCGGGGGGCGCATCGACGAGCAGTACTTC. Looking up the rest from reference TRBV7-8 and TRBJ2-7 gives the full variable domain: GAGVSQSPRYKVAKRGQDVALRCDPISGHVSLFWYQQALGQGPEFLTYFQNEAQLDKSGLPSDRFFAERPEGSVSTLKIQRTQQEDSAVYLCASSLALGGRIDEQYFGPGTRLTVT.

The J gene is TRBJ1-1, the V gene TRBV4-1; TRBD1 agrees at 11 bases. Germline V gives CDR1 MGHRA, CDR2 YSYEKL. Trimming at V came to 3 bases and at J to 3 bases, leaving 6 bases not matched to a gene. The CDR3 covers 16 residues. The CDR3 is CASSHPWTGGYTEAFF. The CDR3 nucleotides are TGCGCCAGCAGCCATCCCTGGACAGGGGGCTACACTGAAGCTTTCTTT.

The chain links TRBV19 to TRBJ1-2; 8 positions match TRBD1. V gave up 5 bases and J gave up 3 bases; unmatched junction bases: 8. This CDR3 spans 15 amino acids. The germline V gene encodes CDR1 LNHDA and CDR2 SQIVND (reference sequence). The CDR3 DNA sequence: TGTGCCAGTAGTGATCCAGGACAGGGAGACTATGGCTACACCTTC. Its protein is CASSDPGQGDYGYTF.

This chain connects TRBV9 to TRBJ2-3; 8 bases are a match to TRBD2. The CDR3 has 16 residues. V dropped 1 base and J dropped 7; count of bases not matched to a gene: 11. Germline V gene data show CDR1 as SGDLS and CDR2 as YYNGEE. CDR3 sequence (DNA): TGTGCCAGCAGCGTAAGGCCCTTAGCGGGAATGAATACGCAGTATTTT. This encodes CASSVRPLAGMNTQYF. Combining the CDR3 with reference TRBV9 and TRBJ2-3 gives the whole variable domain DSGVTQTPKHLITATGQRVTLRCSPRSGDLSVYWYQQSLDQGLQFLIQYYNGEERAKGNILERFSAQQFPDLHSELNLSSLELGDSALYFCASSVRPLAGMNTQYFGPGTRLTVL.